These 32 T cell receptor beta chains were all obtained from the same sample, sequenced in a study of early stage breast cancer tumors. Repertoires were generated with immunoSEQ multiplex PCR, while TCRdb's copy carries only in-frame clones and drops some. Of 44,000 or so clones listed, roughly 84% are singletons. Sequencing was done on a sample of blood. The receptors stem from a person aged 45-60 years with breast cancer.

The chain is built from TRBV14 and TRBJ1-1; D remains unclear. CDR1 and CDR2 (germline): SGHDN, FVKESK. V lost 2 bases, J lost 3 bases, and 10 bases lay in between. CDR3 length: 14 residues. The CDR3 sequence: CASSQLGHDTEAFF. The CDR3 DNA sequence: TGTGCCAGCAGCCAACTGGGTCACGACACTGAAGCTTTCTTT.

CDR3 loop: CASSLSGSASTDTQYF. CDR3 in DNA: TGTGCCAGCAGCTTATCAGGGTCTGCTAGCACAGATACGCAGTATTTT. The chain uses TRBV7-2 and TRBJ2-3; D perhaps matches TRBD1 (5 bases). The CDR3 spans 16 residues. V lost 2 bases and J 0 bases, leaving 12 bases between the germline ends. Germline CDR1 is SGHTA and CDR2 is FQGNSA.

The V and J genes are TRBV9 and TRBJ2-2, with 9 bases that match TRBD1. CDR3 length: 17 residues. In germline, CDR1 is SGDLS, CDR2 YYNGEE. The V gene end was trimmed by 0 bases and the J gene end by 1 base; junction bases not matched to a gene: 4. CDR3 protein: CASSVARTGENTGELFF. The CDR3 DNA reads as TGTGCCAGCAGCGTAGCCCGGACAGGGGAGAACACCGGGGAGCTGTTTTTT.

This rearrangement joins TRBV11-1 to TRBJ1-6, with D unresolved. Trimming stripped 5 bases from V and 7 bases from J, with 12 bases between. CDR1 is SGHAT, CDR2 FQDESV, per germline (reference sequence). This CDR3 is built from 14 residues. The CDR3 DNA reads TGTGCCAGCAGCCGATCAGGAGCAAATTCACCCCTCCACTTT. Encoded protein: CASSRSGANSPLHF.

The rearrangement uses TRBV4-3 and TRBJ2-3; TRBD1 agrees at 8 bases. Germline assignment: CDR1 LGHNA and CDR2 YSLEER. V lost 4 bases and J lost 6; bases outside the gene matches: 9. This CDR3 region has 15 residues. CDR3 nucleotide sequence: TGCGCCAGCAGCCCGAACCAGGGGGCGGTGGATACGCAGTATTTT. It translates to CASSPNQGAVDTQYF.

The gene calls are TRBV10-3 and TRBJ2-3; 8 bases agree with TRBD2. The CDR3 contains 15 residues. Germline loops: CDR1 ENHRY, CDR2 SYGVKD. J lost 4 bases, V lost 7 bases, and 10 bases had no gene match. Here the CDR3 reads CAITSEAGAADTQYF. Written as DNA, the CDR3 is TGTGCCATCACCTCTGAAGCGGGAGCCGCAGATACGCAGTATTTT.

CDR3 region: CAIRGGTSGRKGYNEQFF. The CDR3 nucleotides read TGTGCCATCAGGGGGGGGACTAGCGGGAGGAAAGGCTACAATGAGCAGTTCTTC. The chain uses TRBV10-3 and TRBJ2-1; 15 positions agree with TRBD2. V dropped 6 bases and J dropped 3; count of bases not matched to a gene: 9. The germline V gene encodes CDR1 ENHRY and CDR2 SYGVKD. The CDR3 sequence is 18 residues long.

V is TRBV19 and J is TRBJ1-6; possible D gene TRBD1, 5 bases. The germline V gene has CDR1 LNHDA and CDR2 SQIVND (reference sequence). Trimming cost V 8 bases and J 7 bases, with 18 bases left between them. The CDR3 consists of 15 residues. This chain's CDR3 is CASAGTQGINSPLHF. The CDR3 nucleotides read TGTGCCAGTGCCGGGACTCAAGGCATAAATTCACCCCTCCACTTT.

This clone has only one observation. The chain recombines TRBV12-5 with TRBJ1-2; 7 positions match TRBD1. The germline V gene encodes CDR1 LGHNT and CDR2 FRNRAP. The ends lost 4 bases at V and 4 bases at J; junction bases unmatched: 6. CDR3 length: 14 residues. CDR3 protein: CASGSGTDRYGYTF. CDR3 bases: TGTGCTAGTGGTTCCGGGACAGATCGCTATGGCTACACCTTC.

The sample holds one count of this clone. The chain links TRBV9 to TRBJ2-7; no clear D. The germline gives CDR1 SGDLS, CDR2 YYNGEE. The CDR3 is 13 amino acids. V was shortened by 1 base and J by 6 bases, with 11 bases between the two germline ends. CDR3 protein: CASSVRADGEQYF. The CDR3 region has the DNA TGTGCCAGCAGCGTAAGGGCGGATGGCGAGCAGTACTTC. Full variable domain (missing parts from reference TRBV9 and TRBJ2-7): DSGVTQTPKHLITATGQRVTLRCSPRSGDLSVYWYQQSLDQGLQFLIQYYNGEERAKGNILERFSAQQFPDLHSELNLSSLELGDSALYFCASSVRADGEQYFGPGTRLTVT.

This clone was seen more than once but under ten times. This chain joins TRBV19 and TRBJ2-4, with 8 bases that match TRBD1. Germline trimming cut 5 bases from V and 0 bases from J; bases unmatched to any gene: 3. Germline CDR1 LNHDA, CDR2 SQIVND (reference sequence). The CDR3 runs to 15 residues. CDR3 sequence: CASSLDRGAKNIQYF. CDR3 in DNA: TGTGCCAGTAGTCTCGACAGGGGAGCCAAAAACATTCAGTACTTC.

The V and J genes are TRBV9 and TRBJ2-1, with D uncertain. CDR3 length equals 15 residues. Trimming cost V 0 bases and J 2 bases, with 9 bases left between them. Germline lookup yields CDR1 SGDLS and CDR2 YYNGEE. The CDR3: CASSVGLDPYNEQFF. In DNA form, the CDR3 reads TGTGCCAGCAGCGTAGGGTTAGATCCCTACAATGAGCAGTTCTTC.

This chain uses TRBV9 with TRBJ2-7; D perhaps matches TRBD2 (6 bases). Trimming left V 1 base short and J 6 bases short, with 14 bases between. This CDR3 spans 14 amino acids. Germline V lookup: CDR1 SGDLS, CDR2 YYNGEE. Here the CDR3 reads CASSVLRVGGEQYF. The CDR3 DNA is TGTGCCAGCAGCGTACTTCGTGTGGGGGGCGAGCAGTACTTC.

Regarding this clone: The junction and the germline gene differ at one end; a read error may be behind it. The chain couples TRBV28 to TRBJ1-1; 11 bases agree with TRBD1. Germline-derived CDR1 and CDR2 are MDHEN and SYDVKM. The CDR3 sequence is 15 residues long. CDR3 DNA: TGTGCCAGCAGTTGGGGCCTGAGGACAGGGGGCGAAACGAGGTTT. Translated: CASSWGLRTGGETRF.

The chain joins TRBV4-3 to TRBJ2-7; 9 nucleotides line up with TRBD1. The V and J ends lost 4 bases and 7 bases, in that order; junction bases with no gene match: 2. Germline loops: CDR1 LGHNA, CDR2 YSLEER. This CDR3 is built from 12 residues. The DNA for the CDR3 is TGCGCCAGCAGCCCGACAGGGGGTGAGCAGTACTTC. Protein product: CASSPTGGEQYF.

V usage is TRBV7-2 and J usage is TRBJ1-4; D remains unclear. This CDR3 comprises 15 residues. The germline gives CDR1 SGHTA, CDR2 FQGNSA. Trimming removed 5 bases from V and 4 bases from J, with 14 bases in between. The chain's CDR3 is CASSTRPSHNEKLFF. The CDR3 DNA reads TGTGCCAGCAGCACACGACCGTCCCATAATGAAAAACTGTTTTTT.

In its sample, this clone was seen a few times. In DNA form, the CDR3 reads TGTGCCAGCAGTGAAGCCGATGTTAAAGCTTTCTTT. Encoded protein: CASSEADVKAFF. V gene TRBV2 combines with J gene TRBJ1-1; D unresolved. The V end was cut by 0 bases, the J end by 9 bases, with 8 bases between. The CDR3 totals 12 residues. From germline, CDR1 is SNHLY and CDR2 FYNNEI.

CDR3 in amino acids: CASSGGQMNEKLFF. In DNA, the CDR3 is TGTGCCAGTAGTGGGGGACAGATGAATGAAAAACTGTTTTTT. This chain links TRBV19 with TRBJ1-4; 7 bases fit TRBD1. CDR1 LNHDA and CDR2 SQIVND come from the germline V gene (reference sequence). The CDR3 spans 14 residues. V shed 5 bases and J 5 bases; nucleotides not matched to a gene: 5.

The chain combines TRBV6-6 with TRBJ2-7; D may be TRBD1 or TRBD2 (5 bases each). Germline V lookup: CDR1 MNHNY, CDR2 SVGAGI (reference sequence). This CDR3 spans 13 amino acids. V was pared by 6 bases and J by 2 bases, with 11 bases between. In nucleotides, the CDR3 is TGTGCCAGCAGAGGGACCGATACCTACGAGCAGTACTTC. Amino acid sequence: CASRGTDTYEQYF.

CDR3 DNA: TGTGCCAGCAGCCAAGAGGGTTTCGGGGTCGGCAATCAGCCCCAGCATTTT. It encodes CASSQEGFGVGNQPQHF. This chain uses TRBV4-2 with TRBJ1-5; D remains unclear. V dropped 0 bases and J dropped 2 bases, with 14 bases sitting between them. There are 17 residues in the CDR3. Per the germline V gene, CDR1 is LGHNA and CDR2 is YNFKEQ.

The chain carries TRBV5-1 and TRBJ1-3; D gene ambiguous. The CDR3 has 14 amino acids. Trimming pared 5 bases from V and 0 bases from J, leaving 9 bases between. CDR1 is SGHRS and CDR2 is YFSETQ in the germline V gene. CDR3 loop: CASSDLSSGNTIYF. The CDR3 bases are TGCGCCAGCAGTGACCTGAGCTCTGGAAACACCATATATTTT.

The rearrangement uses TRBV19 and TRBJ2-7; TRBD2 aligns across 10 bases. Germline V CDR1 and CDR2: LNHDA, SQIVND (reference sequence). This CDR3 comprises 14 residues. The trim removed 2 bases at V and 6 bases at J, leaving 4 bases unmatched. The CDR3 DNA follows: TGTGCCAGTAGTATACGTCAGCGGGGGGGCGAGCAGTACTTC. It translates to CASSIRQRGGEQYF.

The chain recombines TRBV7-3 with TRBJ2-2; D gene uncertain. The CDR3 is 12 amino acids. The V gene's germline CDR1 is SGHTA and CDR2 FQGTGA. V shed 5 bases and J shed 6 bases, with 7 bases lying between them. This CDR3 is CASSRLAGELFF. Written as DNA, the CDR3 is TGTGCCAGCAGCCGTCTAGCCGGGGAGCTGTTTTTT.

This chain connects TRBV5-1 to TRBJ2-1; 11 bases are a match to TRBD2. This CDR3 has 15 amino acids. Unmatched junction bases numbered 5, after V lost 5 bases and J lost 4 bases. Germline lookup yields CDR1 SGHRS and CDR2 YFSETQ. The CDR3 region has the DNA TGCGCCAGCAGAAGGGGGACTAGCGGATACAATGAGCAGTTCTTC. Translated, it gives CASRRGTSGYNEQFF. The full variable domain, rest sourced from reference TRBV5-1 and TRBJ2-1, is KAGVTQTPRYLIKTRGQQVTLSCSPISGHRSVSWYQQTPGQGLQFLFEYFSETQRNKGNFPGRFSGRQFSNSRSEMNVSTLELGDSALYLCASRRGTSGYNEQFFGPGTRLTVL.

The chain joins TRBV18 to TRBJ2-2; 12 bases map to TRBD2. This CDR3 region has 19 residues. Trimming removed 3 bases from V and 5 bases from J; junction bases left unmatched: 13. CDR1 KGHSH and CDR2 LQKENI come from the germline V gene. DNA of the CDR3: TGTGCCAGCTCACCCCCTCTAGCGGGAGGGCCGGGACGTACCGGGGAGCTGTTTTTT. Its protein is CASSPPLAGGPGRTGELFF.

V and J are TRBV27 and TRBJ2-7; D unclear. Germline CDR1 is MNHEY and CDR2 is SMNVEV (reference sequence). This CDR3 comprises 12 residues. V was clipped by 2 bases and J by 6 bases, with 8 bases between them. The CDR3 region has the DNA TGTGCCAGCAGTTTAAAGTCGGGCGAGCAGTACTTC. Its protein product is CASSLKSGEQYF.

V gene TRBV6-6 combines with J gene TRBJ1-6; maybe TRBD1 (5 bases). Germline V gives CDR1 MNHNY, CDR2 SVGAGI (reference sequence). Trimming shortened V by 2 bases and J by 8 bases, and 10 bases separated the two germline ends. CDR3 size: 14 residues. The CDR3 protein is CASSYGPGHSPLHF. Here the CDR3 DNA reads TGTGCCAGCAGTTACGGGCCGGGACATTCACCCCTCCACTTT.

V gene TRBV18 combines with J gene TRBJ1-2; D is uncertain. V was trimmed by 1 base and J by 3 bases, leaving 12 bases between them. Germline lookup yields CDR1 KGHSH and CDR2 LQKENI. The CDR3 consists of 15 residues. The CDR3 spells CASSPLLDWDYGYTF. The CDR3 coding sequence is TGTGCCAGCTCACCACTGTTAGACTGGGACTATGGCTACACCTTC.

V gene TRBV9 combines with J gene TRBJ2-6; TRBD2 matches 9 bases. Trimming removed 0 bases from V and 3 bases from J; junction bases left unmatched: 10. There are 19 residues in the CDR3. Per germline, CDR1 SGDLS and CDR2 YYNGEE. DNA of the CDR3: TGTGCCAGCAGCGTAGCTGGCGGGGGGGGCCTAGGTGGGGCCAACGTCCTGACTTTC. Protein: CASSVAGGGGLGGANVLTF.

The CDR3 DNA sequence: TGTGCCAGCAGTTTCGGAGGCTCCCCGGAGACCCAGTACTTC. Amino acids: CASSFGGSPETQYF. The chain carries TRBV28 and TRBJ2-5; tentatively, D is TRBD2 (5 bases). The CDR3 covers 14 residues. Deletions cut 3 bases from V and 5 bases from J, with 13 bases between. CDR1 MDHEN and CDR2 SYDVKM come from the germline V gene.

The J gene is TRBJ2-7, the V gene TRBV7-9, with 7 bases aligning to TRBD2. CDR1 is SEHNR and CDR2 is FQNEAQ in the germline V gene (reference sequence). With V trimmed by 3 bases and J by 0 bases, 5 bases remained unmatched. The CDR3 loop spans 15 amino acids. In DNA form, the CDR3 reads TGTGCCAGCAGCTTTGGGACTACCCCCTCCTACGAGCAGTACTTC. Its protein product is CASSFGTTPSYEQYF.

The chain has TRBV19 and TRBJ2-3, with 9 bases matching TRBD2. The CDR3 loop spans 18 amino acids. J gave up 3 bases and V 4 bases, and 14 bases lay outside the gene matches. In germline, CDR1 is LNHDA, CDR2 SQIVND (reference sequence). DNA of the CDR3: TGTGCCAGTAGTACGCGAAGCGGGGGGCCAACCTTAACAGATACGCAGTATTTT. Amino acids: CASSTRSGGPTLTDTQYF.